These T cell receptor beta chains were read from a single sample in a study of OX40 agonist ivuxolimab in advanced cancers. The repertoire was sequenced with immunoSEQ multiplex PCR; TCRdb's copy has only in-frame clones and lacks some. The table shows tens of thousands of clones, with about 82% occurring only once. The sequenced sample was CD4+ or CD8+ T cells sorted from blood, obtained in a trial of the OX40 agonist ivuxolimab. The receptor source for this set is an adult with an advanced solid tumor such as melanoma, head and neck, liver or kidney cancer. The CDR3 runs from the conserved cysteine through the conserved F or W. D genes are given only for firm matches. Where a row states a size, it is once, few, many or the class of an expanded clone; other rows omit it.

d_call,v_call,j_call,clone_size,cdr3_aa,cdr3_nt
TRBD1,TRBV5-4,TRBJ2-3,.,CASSMGQGTDTQYF,TGTGCCAGCAGCATGGGACAGGGCACAGATACGCAGTATTTT
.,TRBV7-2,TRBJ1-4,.,CASSLEGRASEKLFF,TGTGCCAGCAGCTTAGAGGGGAGAGCGAGTGAAAAACTGTTTTTT
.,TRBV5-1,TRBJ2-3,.,CASSFLSGSTDTQYF,TGCGCCAGCAGCTTCCTTAGCGGAAGCACAGATACGCAGTATTTT
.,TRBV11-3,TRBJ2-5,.,CASSFAGGETQYF,TGTGCCAGCAGCTTCGCGGGTGGGGAGACCCAGTACTTC
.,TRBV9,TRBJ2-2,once,CASSVVARELFF,TGTGCCAGCAGCGTAGTGGCCAGGGAGCTGTTTTTT
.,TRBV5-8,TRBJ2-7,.,CASSLNGIPYEQYF,TGTGCCAGCAGCTTGAACGGGATTCCCTACGAGCAGTACTTC
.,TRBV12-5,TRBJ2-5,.,CASGQGKRPQYF,TGTGCTAGTGGGCAGGGCAAGAGACCCCAGTACTTC
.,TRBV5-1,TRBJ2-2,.,CASSLAWGRWASGELFF,TGCGCCAGCAGCTTGGCGTGGGGACGCTGGGCTTCCGGGGAGCTGTTTTTT
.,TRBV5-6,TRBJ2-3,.,CASRPSTTPTQYF,TGTGCCAGCAGGCCTTCGACCACCCCTACGCAGTATTTT
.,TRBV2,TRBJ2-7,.,CASSQRGYEQYF,TGTGCCAGCAGTCAGCGCGGTTACGAGCAGTACTTC
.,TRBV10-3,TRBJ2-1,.,CAISESTVGGYNEQFF,TGTGCCATCAGTGAGTCAACCGTGGGGGGCTACAATGAGCAGTTCTTC
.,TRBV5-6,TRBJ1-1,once,CASTPRRGALTEAFF,TGTGCCAGCACCCCTCGGAGGGGGGCGCTCACTGAAGCTTTCTTT
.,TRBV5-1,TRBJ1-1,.,CASSREGDVAEAFF,TGCGCCAGCAGCAGGGAGGGAGATGTCGCTGAAGCTTTCTTT
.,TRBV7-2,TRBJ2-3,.,CASSLFTDTQYF,TGTGCCAGCAGCCTCTTCACAGATACGCAGTATTTT
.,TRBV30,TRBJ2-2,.,CAWRSLLAGHGYTGELFF,TGTGCCTGGAGAAGTTTGCTGGCGGGGCACGGGTACACCGGGGAGCTGTTTTTT
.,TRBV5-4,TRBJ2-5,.,CASSSGTEQETQYF,TGTGCCAGCAGCTCCGGGACGGAGCAAGAGACCCAGTACTTC
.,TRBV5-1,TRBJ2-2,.,CASSLMAGENNGELFF,TGCGCCAGCAGCTTGATGGCAGGGGAAAATAACGGGGAGCTGTTTTTT
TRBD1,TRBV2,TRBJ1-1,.,CASTGGMMNTEAFF,TGTGCCAGCACAGGGGGCATGATGAACACTGAAGCTTTCTTT
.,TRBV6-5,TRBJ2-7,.,CASSSTGTTTYEQYF,TGTGCCAGCAGTTCCACCGGGACGACTACCTACGAGCAGTACTTC
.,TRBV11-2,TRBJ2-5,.,CASSLGTQGQETQYF,TGTGCCAGCAGCTTGGGGACACAGGGCCAAGAGACCCAGTACTTC
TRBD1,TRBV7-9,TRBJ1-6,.,CASNSYEAGGNSPLHF,TGTGCCAGCAACTCGTACGAGGCAGGGGGTAATTCACCCCTCCACTTT
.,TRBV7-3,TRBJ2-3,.,CASSSRGREDTQYF,TGTGCCAGCTCGAGCCGGGGGCGGGAAGATACGCAGTATTTT
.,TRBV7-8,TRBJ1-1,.,CASSLRRQEEITEAFF,TGTGCCAGCAGCCTTAGAAGACAGGAGGAGATCACTGAAGCTTTCTTT
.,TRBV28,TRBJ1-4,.,CASSLSVSVRLFF,TGTGCCAGCAGTTTAAGTGTCTCGGTGAGACTGTTTTTT
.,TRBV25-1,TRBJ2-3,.,CASSDQGADTQYF,TGTGCCAGCAGTGACCAAGGGGCAGATACGCAGTATTTT
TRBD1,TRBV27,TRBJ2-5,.,CASSFTGAKTQYF,TGTGCCAGCAGTTTCACAGGGGCGAAGACCCAGTACTTC
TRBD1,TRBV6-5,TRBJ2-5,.,CASSRDRQETQYF,TGTGCCAGCAGTCGGGACAGGCAAGAGACCCAGTACTTC
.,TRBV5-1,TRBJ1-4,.,CASSLGHGNEKLFF,TGCGCCAGCAGCTTGGGACACGGTAATGAAAAACTGTTTTTT
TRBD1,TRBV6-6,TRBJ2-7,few,CASRMGDRGYEQYF,TGTGCCAGCAGGATGGGGGACAGGGGTTACGAGCAGTACTTC
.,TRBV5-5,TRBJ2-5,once,CASSLGGPGETQYF,TGTGCCAGCAGCTTGGGGGGACCTGGGGAGACCCAGTACTTC
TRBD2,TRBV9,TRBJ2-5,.,CASSVESRGAEETQYF,TGTGCCAGCAGCGTAGAGTCGCGGGGGGCCGAAGAGACCCAGTACTTC
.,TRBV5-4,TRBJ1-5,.,CASSQETTNQPQHF,TGTGCCAGCAGCCAAGAGACCACCAATCAGCCCCAGCATTTT
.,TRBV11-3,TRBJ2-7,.,CASSGNEQYF,TGTGCCAGCAGCGGGAACGAGCAGTACTTC
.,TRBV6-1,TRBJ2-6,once,CASSEGSGANVLTF,TGTGCCAGCAGTGAAGGCTCTGGGGCCAACGTCCTGACTTTC
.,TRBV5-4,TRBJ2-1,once,CASSFRGESYNEQFF,TGTGCCAGCAGCTTTAGGGGGGAGTCCTACAATGAGCAGTTCTTC
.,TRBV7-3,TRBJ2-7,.,CASSPGSTYEQYF,TGTGCCAGCAGCCCCGGATCGACCTACGAGCAGTACTTC